What follows are 32 T cell receptor beta chains derived from one specimen sequenced in a study of blood T cell repertoires in COVID-19. Only in-frame clones appear in the TCRdb table, and some are missing; sequencing was by immunoSEQ multiplex PCR. In the table there are some 310,000 clones, 90% of which are singletons. Sequencing was done on a sample of peripheral blood. These receptor sequences come from a woman aged 25 to 39 with COVID-19, enrolled during active disease.

This clone was seen just once. V gene TRBV6-5 combines with J gene TRBJ1-1; D not resolved. The germline V and J ends were trimmed by 8 bases and 6 bases, with 19 bases remaining between them. This CDR3 region has 14 residues. Germline assignment: CDR1 MNHEY and CDR2 SVGAGI. DNA for the CDR3: TGTGCCAGCCGGACGGAGGTCCCCGGCGCTGAAGCTTTCTTT. Its translation: CASRTEVPGAEAFF.

CDR3 protein: CASSLGWQGGTEAFF. DNA for the CDR3: TGTGCCAGCAGTTTAGGGTGGCAGGGGGGAACTGAAGCTTTCTTT. V and J are TRBV28 and TRBJ1-1, with 7 positions matching TRBD1. Germline CDR1 reads MDHEN; CDR2 reads SYDVKM. The CDR3 is 15 amino acids. V was clipped by 2 bases and J by 5 bases; unmatched bases: 8.

The chain uses TRBV10-1 and TRBJ2-1; 9 bases match TRBD1. V was clipped by 8 bases and J by 5 bases; unmatched bases: 10. CDR3 size: 15 residues. Per germline, CDR1 WNHNN and CDR2 SYGVQD (reference sequence). In DNA form, the CDR3 reads TGCGCCAGCGGGCCGGCGGGACAGGGTAACAATGAGCAGTTCTTC. This encodes CASGPAGQGNNEQFF.

The chain is built from TRBV24-1 and TRBJ2-1; 14 positions agree with TRBD2. The J segment lost 7 bases and the V segment lost 4 bases, leaving 5 bases of the junction unmatched. CDR3 length: 16 amino acids. Germline values: CDR1 KGHDR, CDR2 SFDVKD. The CDR3 is CATSDRGLAGENEQFF. The CDR3 nucleotides are TGTGCCACCAGTGACCGGGGACTAGCGGGAGAAAATGAGCAGTTCTTC.

V is TRBV18 and J is TRBJ2-3, with 9 bases matching TRBD2. The V gene's germline CDR1 is KGHSH and CDR2 LQKENI. This CDR3 has 15 amino acids. V lost 4 bases to trimming and J lost 4 bases; unmatched junction nucleotides: 6. This chain's CDR3 is CASSLLAGAPDTQYF. The CDR3 DNA follows: TGTGCCAGCTCACTGTTAGCGGGAGCCCCAGATACGCAGTATTTT.

This clone showed up just once. The chain recombines TRBV19 with TRBJ1-5, with a possible D match to TRBD1 (5 bases). The CDR3 contains 14 residues. In germline, CDR1 is LNHDA, CDR2 SQIVND (reference sequence). V shed 2 bases and J shed 5 bases, with 10 bases lying between them. The CDR3 sequence: CASSIRQGDQPQHF. The CDR3 nucleotides read TGTGCCAGTAGTATAAGGCAGGGCGATCAGCCCCAGCATTTT.

This clone has a handful of counts. The chain uses TRBV7-2 and TRBJ2-3; TRBD1 might be the D (5 bases). Germline V gene lookup returns CDR1 SGHTA and CDR2 FQGNSA. The V and J ends lost 1 base and 3 bases respectively, with 8 bases between them. This CDR3 has 14 residues. The DNA of the CDR3 is TGTGCCAGCAGCTTAGTCAGGGAAACAGATACGCAGTATTTT. This gives the protein CASSLVRETDTQYF.

The rearrangement uses TRBV7-7 and TRBJ2-1; TRBD2 agrees at 11 bases. V lost 4 bases, J lost 5 bases, and 4 bases stayed unmatched. The CDR3 runs to 15 residues. The germline gives CDR1 SSHAT, CDR2 FNYEAQ (reference sequence). DNA for the CDR3: TGTGCCAGCAGCTCGACTAGCGGGACCCACAATGAGCAGTTCTTC. This codes for CASSSTSGTHNEQFF. Filled out from reference TRBV7-7 and TRBJ2-1, the complete variable domain reads GAGVSQSPRYKVTKRGQDVTLRCDPISSHATLYWYQQALGQGPEFLTYFNYEAQPDKSGLPSDRFSAERPEGSISTLTIQRTEQRDSAMYRCASSSTSGTHNEQFFGPGTRLTVL.

Turning to this clone: This sample also contains other DNA sequences that code for the same CDR3. This CDR3 reads CAWSVGGNTEAFF. The DNA for the CDR3 is TGTGCCTGGAGTGTTGGAGGGAACACTGAAGCTTTCTTT. The rearrangement joins TRBV30 to TRBJ1-1; D gene unclear. Deletions cut 0 bases from V and 1 base from J, with 6 bases between. CDR1 and CDR2 (germline): GTSNPN, SVGIG (reference sequence). This CDR3 spans 13 amino acids.

V gene TRBV19 combines with J gene TRBJ2-7; TRBD2 aligns across 14 bases. This CDR3 is built from 16 residues. Trimming at V came to 4 bases and at J to 4 bases, leaving 6 bases not matched to a gene. Germline-derived CDR1 and CDR2 are LNHDA and SQIVND (reference sequence). The CDR3 reads CASSRGLAGAGYEQYF. The CDR3 nucleotides read TGTGCCAGTAGTAGGGGACTAGCGGGAGCGGGTTACGAGCAGTACTTC.

The rearrangement uses TRBV29-1 and TRBJ2-3; no clear D gene. Germline V lookup: CDR1 SQVTM, CDR2 ANQGSEA. The V gene lost 6 bases and the J gene lost 3 bases, with 4 bases spanning the gap. This CDR3 contains 10 residues. CDR3 in amino acids: CSVRTDTQYF. The CDR3 DNA sequence: TGCAGCGTGAGGACAGATACGCAGTATTTT.

The chain carries TRBV5-8 and TRBJ1-5; TRBD1 matches at 8 bases. After removal of 3 bases from V and 7 bases from J, the junction contained 12 bases not matched to a gene. The V gene's germline CDR1 is SGHTS and CDR2 YDEGEE. The CDR3 runs 16 residues. This CDR3 is CASSSRDRSLSQPQHF. The CDR3, as DNA: TGTGCCAGCAGCTCGAGGGACAGGAGTTTGAGCCAGCCCCAGCATTTT.

This clone was counted only a few times. The chain recombines TRBV7-8 with TRBJ1-3, with no clear D. The CDR3 is made up of 17 amino acids. CDR1 is SGHVS and CDR2 is FQNEAQ in the germline V gene. V was pared by 1 base and J by 0 bases, with 13 bases between. The CDR3 DNA reads as TGTGCCAGCAGCTTAGTGAGGTCCGCTCTCTCTGGAAACACCATATATTTT. This gives the protein CASSLVRSALSGNTIYF.

This clone has just one count. V gene TRBV6-2 or TRBV6-3 combines with J gene TRBJ2-5; unclear D gene. This CDR3 has 12 residues. V lost 5 bases and J lost 4, with 8 bases in between. Germline CDR1 reads MNHEY; CDR2 reads SVGEGT. The DNA of the CDR3 is TGTGCCAGCAGTAAACTTGGAGAGACCCAGTACTTC. Translation gives CASSKLGETQYF.

In nucleotides, the CDR3 is TGTGCCAGCACTTCCGGGGTCACAGATACGCAGTATTTT. Translating gives CASTSGVTDTQYF. This chain uses TRBV7-9 with TRBJ2-3; tentative D call: TRBD2 (5 bases). The CDR3 is made up of 13 amino acids. Germline CDR1 is SEHNR and CDR2 is FQNEAQ (reference sequence). Deletions cut 7 bases from V and 2 bases from J, with 10 bases between.

The chain links TRBV7-2 to TRBJ1-2; a possible D gene is TRBD1 (5 bases). V was clipped by 5 bases and J by 0 bases, with 16 bases between them. The length of the CDR3 is 16 residues. Germline V gene data show CDR1 as SGHTA and CDR2 as FQGNSA. In DNA, the CDR3 is TGTGCCAGCAGCCCAAGGGAGGGGAGGGCTAACTATGGCTACACCTTC. Translating gives CASSPREGRANYGYTF.

The CDR3 sequence is CSVEQGGDTEAFF. The CDR3, as DNA: TGCAGCGTTGAACAAGGCGGGGACACTGAAGCTTTCTTT. The V call is TRBV29-1, the J call TRBJ1-1; D call uncertain. Germline values: CDR1 SQVTM, CDR2 ANQGSEA. This CDR3 region has 13 residues. V was shortened by 2 bases and J by 3 bases, with 10 bases between the two germline ends.

CDR3 nucleotide sequence: TGTGCCAGCAGTGAACGGAGGGGTTCCTACGAGCAGTACTTC. Protein: CASSERRGSYEQYF. The genes are TRBV6-1 and TRBJ2-7; D is possibly TRBD2 (6 bases). The CDR3 is 14 amino acids. CDR1 is MNHNS and CDR2 is SASEGT in the germline V gene. The V end lost 2 bases, the J end lost 1 base, and 9 bases lay between the germline ends.

This chain links TRBV19 with TRBJ2-7; D gene uncertain. There are 12 residues in the CDR3. Germline V gives CDR1 LNHDA, CDR2 SQIVND (reference sequence). V lost 4 bases, J lost 2 bases, and 6 bases lay in between. The CDR3 DNA is TGTGCCAGTAGTACTTCAGCCTACGAGCAGTACTTC. Encoded protein: CASSTSAYEQYF.

Only a few counts were recorded for this clone. The chain carries TRBV2 and TRBJ2-7, with 8 bases matching TRBD2. V dropped 4 bases and J dropped 3; count of bases not matched to a gene: 8. The CDR3 is made up of 15 amino acids. From germline, CDR1 is SNHLY and CDR2 FYNNEI. This CDR3 reads CASSVRASGFYEQYF. The CDR3 DNA is TGTGCCAGCAGTGTCCGCGCTAGCGGGTTCTACGAGCAGTACTTC.

This chain joins TRBV5-4 and TRBJ2-3, with 10 bases aligning to TRBD2. In germline, CDR1 is SGHNT, CDR2 YYREEE (reference sequence). The J segment lost 7 bases and the V segment lost 3 bases, leaving 11 bases of the junction unmatched. The CDR3 consists of 16 residues. CDR3 nucleotides: TGTGCCAGCAGCTCCGGACTAGCGGTACCACAAAATACGCAGTATTTT. Its translation: CASSSGLAVPQNTQYF.

The rearrangement uses TRBV5-1 and TRBJ1-1; tentative D call: TRBD1 (5 bases). CDR3 length: 17 amino acids. Trimming removed 3 bases from V and 1 base from J, with 19 bases in between. In germline, CDR1 is SGHRS, CDR2 YFSETQ. The DNA of the CDR3 is TGCGCCAGCAGCTGGGGAGGCAGGGTGGGTGAGAACACTGAAGCTTTCTTT. Protein product: CASSWGGRVGENTEAFF.

On this clone: Other DNA sequences in the sample encode the same CDR3. The rearrangement links TRBV19 to TRBJ1-5; 9 bases fit TRBD1. The CDR3 is made up of 13 amino acids. Germline assignment: CDR1 LNHDA and CDR2 SQIVND (reference sequence). With 5 bases clipped from V and 4 bases from J, the junction kept 0 bases outside the gene matches. The CDR3 protein is CASSGTGNQPQHF. Here the CDR3 DNA reads TGTGCCAGTAGTGGGACAGGGAATCAGCCCCAGCATTTT.

This chain connects TRBV9 to TRBJ1-1; TRBD1 matches 9 bases. The CDR3 consists of 16 residues. The V gene's germline CDR1 is SGDLS and CDR2 YYNGEE. V gave up 3 bases and J gave up 1 base; unmatched junction bases: 7. The CDR3 sequence is CASSETGGIKNTEAFF. In DNA form, the CDR3 reads TGTGCCAGCAGCGAGACAGGGGGTATAAAGAACACTGAAGCTTTCTTT.

This chain joins TRBV5-6 and TRBJ2-7, with 10 nucleotides matching TRBD1. Germline V gene sequence: CDR1 SGHDT, CDR2 YYEEEE. V was pared by 5 bases and J by 5 bases, with 7 bases of the junction left unmatched. The CDR3 has 14 residues. The CDR3 spells CASRALGTGDEQYF. CDR3 sequence (DNA): TGTGCCAGCAGGGCCCTTGGGACAGGGGACGAGCAGTACTTC.

The chain recombines TRBV11-3 with TRBJ2-5; 13 bases line up with TRBD2. Trimming took 3 bases from V and 5 from J; bases not matched to a gene: 12. This CDR3 comprises 18 residues. Looked up from germline, CDR1 is SGHNT and CDR2 is YENEEA. Written as DNA, the CDR3 is TGTGCCAGCAGCTTCGGGACTAGCGGGACCCGGAGTCGGGAGACCCAGTACTTC. Protein sequence: CASSFGTSGTRSRETQYF.

The rearrangement joins TRBV29-1 to TRBJ1-2; 7 bases are a match to TRBD1. Trimming took 3 bases from V and 7 from J; bases not matched to a gene: 5. Per the germline V gene, CDR1 is SQVTM and CDR2 is ANQGSEA. This CDR3 is built from 12 residues. The CDR3 sequence is CSVDRDSSGYTF. CDR3 sequence (DNA): TGCAGCGTTGACCGGGACAGCTCTGGCTACACCTTC.

The chain links TRBV5-6 to TRBJ2-2, with 10 bases identical to TRBD1. Germline trimming cut 2 bases from V and 3 bases from J; bases unmatched to any gene: 7. This CDR3 region has 17 residues. Per the germline V gene, CDR1 is SGHDT and CDR2 is YYEEEE. The CDR3 loop reads CASSFYRDRGYTGELFF. DNA of the CDR3: TGTGCCAGCAGCTTTTACAGGGACAGGGGTTACACCGGGGAGCTGTTTTTT.

The chain joins TRBV30 to TRBJ1-2; 7 nucleotides line up with TRBD1. Germline values: CDR1 GTSNPN, CDR2 SVGIG (reference sequence). The CDR3 sequence is 16 residues long. The trim removed 0 bases at V and 8 bases at J, leaving 15 bases unmatched. The CDR3 nucleotides are TGTGCCTGGAGTGTACGATCAGGGGGAGTCCTGTGGGGCTACACCTTC. Translated, it gives CAWSVRSGGVLWGYTF.

The chain links TRBV10-3 to TRBJ2-1; 10 nucleotides line up with TRBD1. Losses at the gene ends were 7 bases for V and 3 bases for J; bases not matched to a gene: 3. The CDR3 extends over 14 amino acids. CDR1 is ENHRY, CDR2 SYGVKD, per germline. The CDR3 reads CAITRTGGYNEQFF. In DNA form, the CDR3 reads TGTGCCATCACTCGGACAGGGGGCTACAATGAGCAGTTCTTC.

This chain connects TRBV30 to TRBJ2-7; no reliable D call. Germline V lookup: CDR1 GTSNPN, CDR2 SVGIG (reference sequence). V shed 4 bases and J shed 0 bases, with 4 bases lying between them. The CDR3 loop spans 11 amino acids. CDR3 residues: CAWTSSYEQYF. The CDR3 DNA reads as TGTGCCTGGACTAGCTCCTACGAGCAGTACTTC.

The chain joins TRBV19 to TRBJ2-6; the match to TRBD1 covers 7 bases. V trimming: 7 bases; J trimming: 0 bases; junction bases outside the gene matches: 6. Per the germline V gene, CDR1 is LNHDA and CDR2 is SQIVND (reference sequence). The CDR3 loop spans 16 amino acids. The CDR3 region is CASNQGQRSGANVLTF. In nucleotides, the CDR3 is TGTGCCAGTAATCAGGGACAGCGCTCTGGGGCCAACGTCCTGACTTTC.